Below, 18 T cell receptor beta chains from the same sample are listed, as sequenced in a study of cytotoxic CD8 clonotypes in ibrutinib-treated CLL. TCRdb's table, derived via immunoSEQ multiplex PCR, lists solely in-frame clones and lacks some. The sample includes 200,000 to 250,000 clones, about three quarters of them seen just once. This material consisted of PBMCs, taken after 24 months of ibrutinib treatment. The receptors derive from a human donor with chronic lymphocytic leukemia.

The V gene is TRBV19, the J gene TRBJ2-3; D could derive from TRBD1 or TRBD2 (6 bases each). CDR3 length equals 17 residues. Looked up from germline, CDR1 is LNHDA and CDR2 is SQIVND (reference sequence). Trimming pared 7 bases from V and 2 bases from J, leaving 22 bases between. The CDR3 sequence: CASTWGAFLTDTDTQYF. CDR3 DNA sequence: TGTGCCAGTACCTGGGGGGCCTTCCTAACAGACACAGATACGCAGTATTTT.

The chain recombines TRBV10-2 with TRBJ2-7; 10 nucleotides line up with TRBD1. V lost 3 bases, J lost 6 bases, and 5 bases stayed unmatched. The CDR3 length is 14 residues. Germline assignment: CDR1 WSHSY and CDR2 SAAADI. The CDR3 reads CASSERGTGVEQYF. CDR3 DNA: TGCGCCAGCAGTGAACGTGGGACAGGGGTCGAGCAGTACTTC.

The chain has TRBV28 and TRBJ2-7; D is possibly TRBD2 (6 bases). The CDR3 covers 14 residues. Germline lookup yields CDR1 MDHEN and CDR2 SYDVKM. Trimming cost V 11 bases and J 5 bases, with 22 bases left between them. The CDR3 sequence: CASSRLVLGDEQYF. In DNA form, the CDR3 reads TGTGCCTCCTCACGACTAGTCCTAGGCGACGAGCAGTACTTC.

CDR3 bases: TGTGCCACCAGCAGAGAGCTAGCGGGGTTCCGGTCGGATGAGCAGTTCTTC. It is translated as CATSRELAGFRSDEQFF. This chain connects TRBV15 to TRBJ2-1, with 9 positions matching TRBD2. V was clipped by 0 bases and J by 8 bases; unmatched bases: 11. Germline-derived CDR1 and CDR2 are LNHNV and YYDKDF (reference sequence). The CDR3 consists of 17 residues.

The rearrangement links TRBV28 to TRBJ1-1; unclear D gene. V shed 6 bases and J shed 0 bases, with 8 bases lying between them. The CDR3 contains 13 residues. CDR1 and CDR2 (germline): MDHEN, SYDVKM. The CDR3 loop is CASSPGMNTEAFF. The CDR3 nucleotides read TGTGCCAGCAGCCCGGGGATGAACACTGAAGCTTTCTTT.

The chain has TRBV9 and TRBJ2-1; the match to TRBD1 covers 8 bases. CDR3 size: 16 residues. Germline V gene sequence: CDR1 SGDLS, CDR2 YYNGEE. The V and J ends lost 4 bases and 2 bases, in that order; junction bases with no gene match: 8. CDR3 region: CASSRKGTGPYNEQFF. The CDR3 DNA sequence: TGTGCCAGCAGCCGGAAGGGGACAGGACCCTACAATGAGCAGTTCTTC.

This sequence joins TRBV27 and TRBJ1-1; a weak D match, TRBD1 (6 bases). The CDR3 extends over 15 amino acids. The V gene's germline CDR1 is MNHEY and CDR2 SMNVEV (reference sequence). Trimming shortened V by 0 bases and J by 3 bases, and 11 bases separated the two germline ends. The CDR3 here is CASSLSRGTYTEAFF. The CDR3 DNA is TGTGCCAGCAGTTTATCAAGGGGGACTTACACTGAAGCTTTCTTT.

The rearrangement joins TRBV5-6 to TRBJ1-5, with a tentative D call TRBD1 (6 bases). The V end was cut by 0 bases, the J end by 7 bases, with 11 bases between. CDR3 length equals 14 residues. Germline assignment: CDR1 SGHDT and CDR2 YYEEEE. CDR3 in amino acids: CASSLGTALQPQHF. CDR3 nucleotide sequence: TGTGCCAGCAGCTTGGGGACAGCTCTCCAGCCCCAGCATTTT.

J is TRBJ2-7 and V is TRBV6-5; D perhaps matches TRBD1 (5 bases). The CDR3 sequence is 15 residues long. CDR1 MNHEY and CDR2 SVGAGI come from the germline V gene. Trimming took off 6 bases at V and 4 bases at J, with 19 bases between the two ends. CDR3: CASSRRQFEPYEQYF. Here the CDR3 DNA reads TGTGCCAGCAGCCGGAGACAGTTTGAACCGTACGAGCAGTACTTC.

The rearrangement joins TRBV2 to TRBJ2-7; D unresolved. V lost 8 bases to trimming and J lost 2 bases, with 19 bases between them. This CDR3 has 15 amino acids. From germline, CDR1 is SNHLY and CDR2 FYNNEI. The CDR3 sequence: CASLVGRAGPYEQYF. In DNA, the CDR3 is TGTGCCAGCCTAGTGGGAAGGGCTGGCCCCTACGAGCAGTACTTC.

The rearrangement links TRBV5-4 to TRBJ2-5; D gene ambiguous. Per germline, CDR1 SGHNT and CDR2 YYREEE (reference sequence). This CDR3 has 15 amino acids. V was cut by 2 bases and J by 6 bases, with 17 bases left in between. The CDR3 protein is CASSLGLDPGKTQYF. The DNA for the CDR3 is TGTGCCAGCAGCTTAGGCCTAGACCCAGGAAAGACCCAGTACTTC.

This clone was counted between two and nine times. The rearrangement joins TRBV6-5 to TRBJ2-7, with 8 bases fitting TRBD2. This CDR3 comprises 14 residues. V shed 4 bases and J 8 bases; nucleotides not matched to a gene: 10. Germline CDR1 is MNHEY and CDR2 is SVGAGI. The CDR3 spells CASSFREGGGQQYF. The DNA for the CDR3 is TGTGCCAGCAGTTTTCGGGAGGGAGGAGGCCAGCAGTACTTC.

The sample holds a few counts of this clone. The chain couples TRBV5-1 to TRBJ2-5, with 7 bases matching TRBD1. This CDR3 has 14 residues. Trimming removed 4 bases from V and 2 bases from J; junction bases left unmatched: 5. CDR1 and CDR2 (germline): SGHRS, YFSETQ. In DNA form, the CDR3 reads TGCGCCAGCAGCCTCGGGACAGAGCAAGAGACCCAGTACTTC. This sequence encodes CASSLGTEQETQYF.

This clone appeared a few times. The CDR3 DNA is TGTGCCTGGAGTGTACCGTACAATGAGCAGTTCTTC. It translates to CAWSVPYNEQFF. The chain employs TRBV30 and TRBJ2-1; no clear D gene. V dropped 0 bases and J dropped 4 bases, with 4 bases sitting between them. The CDR3 is made up of 12 amino acids. In germline, CDR1 is GTSNPN, CDR2 SVGIG (reference sequence).

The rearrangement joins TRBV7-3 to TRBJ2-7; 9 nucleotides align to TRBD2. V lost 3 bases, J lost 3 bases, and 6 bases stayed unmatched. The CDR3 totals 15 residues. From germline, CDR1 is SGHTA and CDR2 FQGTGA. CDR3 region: CASSFGLAGVYEQYF. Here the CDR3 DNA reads TGTGCCAGCAGCTTTGGGTTAGCGGGAGTCTACGAGCAGTACTTC.

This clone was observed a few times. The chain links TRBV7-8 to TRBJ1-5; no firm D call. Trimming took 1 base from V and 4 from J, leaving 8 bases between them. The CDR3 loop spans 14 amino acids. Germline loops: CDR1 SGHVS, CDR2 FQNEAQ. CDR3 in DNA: TGTGCCAGCAGCTTAGTAGACTTTAATCAGCCCCAGCATTTT. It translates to CASSLVDFNQPQHF.

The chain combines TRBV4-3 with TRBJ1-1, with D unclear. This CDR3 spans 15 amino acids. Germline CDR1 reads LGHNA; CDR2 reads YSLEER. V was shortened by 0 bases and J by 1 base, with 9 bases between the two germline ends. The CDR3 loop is CASSQESRPNTEAFF. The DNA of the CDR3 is TGCGCCAGCAGCCAAGAGTCTCGGCCGAACACTGAAGCTTTCTTT.

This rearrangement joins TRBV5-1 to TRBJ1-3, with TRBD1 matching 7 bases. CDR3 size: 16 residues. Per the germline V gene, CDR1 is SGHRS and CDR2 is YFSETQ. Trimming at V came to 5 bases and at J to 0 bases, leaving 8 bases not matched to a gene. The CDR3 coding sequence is TGCGCCAGCAGTCCGGGACAGCCTCTCTCTGGAAACACCATATATTTT. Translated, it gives CASSPGQPLSGNTIYF.